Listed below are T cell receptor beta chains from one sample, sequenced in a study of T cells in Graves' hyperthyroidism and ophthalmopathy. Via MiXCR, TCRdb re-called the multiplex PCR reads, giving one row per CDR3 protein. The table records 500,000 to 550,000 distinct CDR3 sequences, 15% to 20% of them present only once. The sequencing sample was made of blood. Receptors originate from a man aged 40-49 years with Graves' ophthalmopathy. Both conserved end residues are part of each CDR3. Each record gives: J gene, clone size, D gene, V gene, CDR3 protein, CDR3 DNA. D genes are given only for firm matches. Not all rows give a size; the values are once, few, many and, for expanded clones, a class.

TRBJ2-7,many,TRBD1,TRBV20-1,CSATSRDRVFEQYF,TGCAGTGCTACTTCGAGGGACAGGGTCTTCGAGCAGTACTTC
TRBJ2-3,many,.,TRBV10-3,CAISVNSPGATDTQYF,TGTGCCATCAGTGTTAACAGCCCAGGGGCGACAGATACGCAGTATTTT
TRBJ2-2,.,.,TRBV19,CASGSRTEVVTGELFF,TGTGCCAGTGGTTCGCGGACGGAGGTGGTCACCGGGGAGCTGTTTTTT
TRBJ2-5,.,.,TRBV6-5,CASSYSAGGTETQYF,TGTGCCAGCAGTTACTCGGCAGGGGGGACGGAGACCCAGTACTTC
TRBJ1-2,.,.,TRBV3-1,CASNPRGASFGYTF,TGTGCCAGCAACCCCCGGGGAGCCAGCTTTGGCTACACCTTC
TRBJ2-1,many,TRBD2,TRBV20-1,CSARRLAGDNEQFF,TGCAGTGCTAGAAGGCTAGCGGGGGACAATGAGCAGTTCTTC
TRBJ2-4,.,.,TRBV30,CAWSGKGQAKNIQYF,TGTGCCTGGAGTGGAAAGGGCCAAGCCAAAAACATTCAGTACTTC
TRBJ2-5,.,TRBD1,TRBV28,CASRSGTGQETQYF,TGTGCCAGCAGATCCGGGACAGGGCAAGAGACCCAGTACTTC
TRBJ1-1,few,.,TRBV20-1,CSARDLSLQPSTEAFF,TGCAGTGCTAGAGATCTCAGTTTGCAGCCTTCAACTGAAGCTTTCTTT
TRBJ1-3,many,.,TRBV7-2,CASSRERGSSGNTIYF,TGTGCCAGCAGCCGCGAGAGGGGGTCCTCTGGAAACACCATATATTTT
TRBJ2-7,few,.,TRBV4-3,CASSQEWDGTYEQYF,TGCGCCAGCAGCCAAGAGTGGGATGGAACCTACGAGCAGTACTTC
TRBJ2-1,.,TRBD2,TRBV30,CAWSVPGLVGYNEQLF,TGTGCCTGGAGTGTACCGGGACTAGTTGGATACAATGAGCAGCTCTTC
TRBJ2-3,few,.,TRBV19,CASKRTKGTDTQYF,TGTGCCAGTAAAAGGACTAAAGGGACAGATACGCAGTATTTT
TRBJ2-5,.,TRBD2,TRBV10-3,CAISGAGASETQYF,TGTGCCATCAGTGGTGCGGGAGCATCGGAGACCCAGTACTTC
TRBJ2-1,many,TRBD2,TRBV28,CASGTSGRVPYNEQFF,TGTGCCAGCGGGACTAGCGGGAGGGTACCCTACAATGAGCAGTTCTTC
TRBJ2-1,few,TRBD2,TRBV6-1,CASSHGTSGRKGNEQFF,TGTGCCAGCAGTCACGGGACTAGCGGGAGAAAGGGCAATGAGCAGTTCTTC
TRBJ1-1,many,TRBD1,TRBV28,CASSPGTENTEAFF,TGTGCCAGCAGTCCCGGGACAGAGAACACTGAAGCTTTCTTT
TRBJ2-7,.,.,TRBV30,CAWISQTHEQYF,TGTGCCTGGATTAGCCAGACCCACGAGCAGTACTTC
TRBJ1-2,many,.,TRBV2,CASTLGGGSSNYGYTF,TGTGCCAGCACCCTGGGGGGAGGGAGCAGTAACTATGGCTACACCTTC
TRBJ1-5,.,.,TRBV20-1,CSAQQSDSNQPQHF,TGCAGTGCTCAACAGAGCGATAGCAATCAGCCCCAGCATTTT
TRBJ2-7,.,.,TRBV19,CASSIQGTYEQYF,TGTGCCAGTAGTATTCAGGGGACCTACGAGCAGTACTTC
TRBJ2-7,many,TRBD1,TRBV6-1,CAIQTGTGTYEQYF,TGTGCCATCCAAACCGGGACAGGGACCTACGAGCAGTACTTC
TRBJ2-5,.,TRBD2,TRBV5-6,CASSLPGAGGRETQYF,TGTGCCAGCAGCTTGCCGGGAGCGGGGGGGCGCGAGACCCAGTACTTC
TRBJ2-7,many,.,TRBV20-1,CSARVIYEQYF,TGCAGTGCTAGGGTAATCTACGAGCAGTACTTC
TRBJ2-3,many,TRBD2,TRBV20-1,CSAVTRAGGITDTQYF,TGCAGTGCTGTAACTAGAGCGGGAGGTATAACAGATACGCAGTATTTT
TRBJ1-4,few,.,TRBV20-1,CSARDRRSNEKLFF,TGCAGTGCTAGAGATCGACGGAGTAATGAAAAACTGTTTTTT
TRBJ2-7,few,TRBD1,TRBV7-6,CASSLQQGEEQYF,TGTGCCAGCAGCTTACAACAGGGGGAGGAGCAGTACTTC
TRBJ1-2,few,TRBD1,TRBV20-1,CSAKDRAPFGYTF,TGCAGTGCTAAGGACAGGGCACCCTTCGGCTACACCTTC
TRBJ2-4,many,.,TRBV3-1,CASSPGRARNIQYF,TGTGCCAGCAGCCCCGGACGGGCCAGGAACATTCAGTACTTC
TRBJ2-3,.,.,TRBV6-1,CASSEMVGGTDTQYF,TGTGCCAGCAGTGAAATGGTCGGGGGAACAGATACGCAGTATTTT
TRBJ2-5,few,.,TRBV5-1,CASSLGAKNQETQYF,TGCGCCAGCAGCCTGGGAGCGAAGAACCAAGAGACCCAGTACTTC
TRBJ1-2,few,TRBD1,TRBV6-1,CASRDRGTSYGYTF,TGTGCCAGCAGGGACAGGGGGACTAGCTATGGCTACACCTTC
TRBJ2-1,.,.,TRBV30,CAWKMHLLAEQFF,TGTGCCTGGAAAATGCACCTCCTAGCGGAGCAGTTCTTC
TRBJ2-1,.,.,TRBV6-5,CASSYPSKGPVGRYNEQFF,TGTGCCAGCAGTTACCCTTCGAAAGGGCCAGTGGGAAGATACAATGAGCAGTTCTTC
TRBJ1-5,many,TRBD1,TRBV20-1,CSASVGQGESQPQHF,TGCAGTGCTAGCGTCGGACAGGGCGAGAGTCAGCCCCAGCATTTT
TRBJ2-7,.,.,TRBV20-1,CSAAASEQYF,TGCAGTGCGGCAGCGAGCGAGCAGTACTTC
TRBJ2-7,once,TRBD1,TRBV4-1,CASSQAPTGTYEQYF,TGCGCCAGCAGCCAAGCCCCGACAGGGACCTACGAGCAGTACTTC
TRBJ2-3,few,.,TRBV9,CASSPPGAFDTQYF,TGTGCCAGCAGCCCCCCGGGGGCTTTCGATACGCAGTATTTT
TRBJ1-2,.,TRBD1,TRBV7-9,CASSFPRSQGEWYGYTF,TGTGCCAGCAGCTTTCCTAGATCGCAGGGGGAGTGGTATGGCTACACCTTC
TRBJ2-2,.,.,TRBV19,CASSIAPPGTGELFF,TGTGCCAGTAGTATAGCTCCCCCCGGCACCGGGGAGCTGTTTTTT
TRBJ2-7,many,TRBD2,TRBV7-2,CASSPNPGLAGGEQYF,TGTGCCAGCAGCCCAAACCCGGGACTAGCGGGAGGGGAGCAGTACTTC
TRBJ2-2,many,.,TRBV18,CASSPTPGELFF,TGTGCCAGCTCACCAACACCCGGGGAGCTGTTTTTT
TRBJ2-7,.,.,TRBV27,CASSFLGDEQYF,TGTGCCAGCAGTTTTTTGGGCGACGAGCAGTACTTC
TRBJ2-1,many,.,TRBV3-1,CASSPQEARMKQFF,TGTGCCAGCAGCCCCCAGGAGGCCAGAATGAAGCAGTTCTTC
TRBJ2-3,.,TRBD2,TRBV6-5,CATLAAYTDTQYF,TGTGCCACTCTAGCGGCCTACACAGATACGCAGTATTTT
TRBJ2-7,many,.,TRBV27,CASRYRDRPYEQYF,TGTGCCAGCAGATATCGGGACCGGCCTTACGAGCAGTACTTC
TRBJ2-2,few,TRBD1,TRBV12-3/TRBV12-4,CASVGQENTGELFF,TGTGCCAGCGTTGGACAGGAAAACACCGGGGAGCTGTTTTTT
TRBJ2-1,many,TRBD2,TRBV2,CASRQPGLDKIEQFF,TGTGCCAGCCGGCAACCGGGACTAGATAAGATTGAGCAGTTCTTC
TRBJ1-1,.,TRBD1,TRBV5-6,CASRHRGSTEAFF,TGTGCCAGCAGGCACAGGGGAAGCACTGAAGCTTTCTTT
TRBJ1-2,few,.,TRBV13,CASSLGRPAYGYTF,TGTGCCAGCAGCTTGGGACGGCCTGCCTATGGCTACACCTTC
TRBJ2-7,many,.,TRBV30,CAWRGHQGTYEQYF,TGTGCCTGGAGAGGACACCAGGGTACCTACGAGCAGTACTTC
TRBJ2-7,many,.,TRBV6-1,CASSEVSRPTYEQYF,TGTGCCAGCAGTGAAGTTTCAAGGCCCACCTACGAGCAGTACTTC
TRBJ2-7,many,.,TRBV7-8,CASSPPGLNEQYF,TGTGCCAGCAGCCCCCCCGGACTAAACGAGCAGTACTTC
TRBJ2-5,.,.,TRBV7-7,CASSPDLRSQETQYF,TGTGCTAGCAGCCCCGACCTGCGAAGCCAAGAGACCCAGTACTTC
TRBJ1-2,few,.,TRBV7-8,CASRDNYGYTF,TGTGCCAGCAGAGACAACTATGGCTACACCTTC
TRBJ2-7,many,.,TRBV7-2,CASSLQSSESSYEQYF,TGTGCCAGCAGCTTACAATCCAGCGAGAGCTCCTACGAGCAGTACTTC
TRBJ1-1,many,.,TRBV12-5,CASGLVQRATEAFF,TGTGCTAGTGGTTTGGTACAACGGGCCACTGAAGCTTTCTTT
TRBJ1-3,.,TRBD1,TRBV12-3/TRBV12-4,CASRTGAGNTIYF,TGTGCCAGCAGGACAGGGGCCGGAAACACCATATATTTT